This TCR beta chain was identified in a study of shared clonotypes between healthy human individuals. Comments on this clone: Its antigen is still unknown.

Study-level points and caveats: Clonotype sharing across donors was expected to vary with sequencing depth. Investigators collected only blood, and repertoires in tissues likely differ.

The germline V and J ends were trimmed by 2 bases and 8 bases, with 25 bases remaining between them. CDR3 length: 18 residues. CDR1 is LNHNV and CDR2 is YYDKDF in the germline V gene (reference sequence). Only Caucasian adults living in Nashville, Tennessee served as donors. In replicate PCRs of sorted subsets, roughly 200 ng DNA, about 30,000 T cell genomes, was used. Only in-frame clones appear in the TCRdb table, and some are missing; sequencing was by immunoSEQ multiplex PCR. Of roughly 330,000 clones listed, about 74% are singletons. The sequence was obtained from a man younger than 40 in good health. J is TRBJ2-1 and V is TRBV15, with D hard to call. The sample taken for sequencing was memory CD4+ T cells sorted from blood. Subset defined: CD45RA-negative fraction. The CDR3 protein is CATSRTTRLEYLPDEQFF. Written as DNA, the CDR3 is TGTGCCACCAGCAGAACCACCCGTCTAGAGTACCTCCCCGATGAGCAGTTCTTC. Full variable domain (remainder filled in from reference TRBV15 and TRBJ2-1): DAMVIQNPRYQVTQFGKPVTLSCSQTLNHNVMYWYQQKSSQAPKLLFHYYDKDFNNEADTPDNFQSRRPNTSFCFLDIRSPGLGDTAMYLCATSRTTRLEYLPDEQFFGPGTRLTVL.